Sequencing of this T cell receptor beta chain was carried out in a study of response to subunit inactivated influenza vaccine. Each CDR3 protein is one row after TCRdb ran MiXCR on the RT-PCR reads. The data show roughly 150,000 distinct CDR3 sequences, with under 13% seen just once and roughly 12% held by the top ten. This TCR derives from a man over 45 who received an inactivated influenza vaccine. The material sequenced was non-naive T cells sorted from PBMCs, taken 45 days after vaccination.

The CDR3 loop is CASSFSGNTQYF. The CDR3 nucleotides read TGTGCCAGCAGTTTTAGTGGTAATACGCAGTATTTT. The chain links TRBV28 to TRBJ2-3; no clear D. The CDR3 has 12 amino acids. Germline V gene lookup returns CDR1 MDHEN and CDR2 SYDVKM. Trimming removed 3 bases at V and 7 bases at J, with 8 bases between. Drawing the rest from reference TRBV28 and TRBJ2-3, the complete variable domain is DVKVTQSSRYLVKRTGEKVFLECVQDMDHENMFWYRQDPGLGLRLIYFSYDVKMKEKGDIPEGYSVSREKKERFSLILESASTNQTSMYLCASSFSGNTQYFGPGTRLTVL.